The T cell receptor beta chain described here comes from a study of OX40 agonist ivuxolimab in advanced cancers. Study overall: In three patients, partial responses were observed, one with hepatocellular carcinoma and two with cutaneous melanoma.

Study-level points and caveats: In a subset of nonresponders, normalized T-cell clonal expansion was also low.

Note on this clone: What it recognizes is unknown.

The protocol was immunoSEQ multiplex PCR, while the TCRdb copy is restricted to in-frame clones and leaves out a portion. The data show around 61,000 clones, about 80% seen once. Patients with autoimmune history or systemic immunosuppression were excluded. Blood specimens came from baseline, cycle 4 day 1, and cycle 7 day 1. The J segment lost 6 bases and the V segment lost 4 bases, leaving 5 bases of the junction unmatched. CDR3 length equals 14 residues. Per germline, CDR1 LNHDA and CDR2 SQIVND (reference sequence). The V and J genes are TRBV19 and TRBJ2-3, with TRBD2 identical over 9 bases. The material was CD4+ or CD8+ T cells sorted from blood, obtained in a trial of the OX40 agonist ivuxolimab. The clonotype originates from an adult with an advanced solid tumor such as melanoma, head and neck, liver or kidney cancer. CDR3 in DNA: TGTGCCAGTAGTAAAGGCGGGGGGGTGGATACGCAGTATTTT. Residues: CASSKGGGVDTQYF.